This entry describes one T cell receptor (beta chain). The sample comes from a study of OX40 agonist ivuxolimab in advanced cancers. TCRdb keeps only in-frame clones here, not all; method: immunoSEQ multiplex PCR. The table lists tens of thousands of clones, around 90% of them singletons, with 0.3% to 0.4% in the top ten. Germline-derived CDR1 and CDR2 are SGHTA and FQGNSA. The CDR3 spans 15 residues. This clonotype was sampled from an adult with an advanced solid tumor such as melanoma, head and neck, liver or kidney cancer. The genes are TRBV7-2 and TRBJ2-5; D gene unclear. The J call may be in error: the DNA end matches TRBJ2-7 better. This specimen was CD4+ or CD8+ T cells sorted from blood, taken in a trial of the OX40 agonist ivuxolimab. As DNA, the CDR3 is TGTGCCAGCAGCTTAGTATGGGCCTACGGCAACGAGCAGTACTTC. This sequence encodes CASSLVWAYGNEQYF.